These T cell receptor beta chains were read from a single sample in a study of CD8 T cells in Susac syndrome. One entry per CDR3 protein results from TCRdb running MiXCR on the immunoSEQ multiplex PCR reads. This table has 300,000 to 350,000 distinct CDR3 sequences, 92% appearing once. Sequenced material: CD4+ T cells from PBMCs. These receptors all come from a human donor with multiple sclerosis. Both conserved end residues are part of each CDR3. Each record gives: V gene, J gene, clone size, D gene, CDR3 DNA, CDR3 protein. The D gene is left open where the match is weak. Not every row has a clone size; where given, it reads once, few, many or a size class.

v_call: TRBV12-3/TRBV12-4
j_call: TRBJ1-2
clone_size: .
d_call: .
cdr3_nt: TGTGCCAGCAGGGGGGGGACCAGACACTTAAACTATGGCTACACCTTC
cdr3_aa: CASRGGTRHLNYGYTF

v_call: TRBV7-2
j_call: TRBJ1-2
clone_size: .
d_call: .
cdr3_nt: TGTGCCAGCGGACCGCAGGGAAATGGCTACACCTTC
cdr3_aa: CASGPQGNGYTF

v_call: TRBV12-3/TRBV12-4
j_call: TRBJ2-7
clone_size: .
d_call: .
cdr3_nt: TGTGCCAGCAGTTTCGGAGTCGGGGTCATCGGGCAGTACTTC
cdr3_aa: CASSFGVGVIGQYF

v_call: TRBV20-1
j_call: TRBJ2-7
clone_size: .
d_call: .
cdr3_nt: TGCAGTGCTAGAGATCAGGGTACCTACGAGCAGTACTTC
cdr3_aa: CSARDQGTYEQYF

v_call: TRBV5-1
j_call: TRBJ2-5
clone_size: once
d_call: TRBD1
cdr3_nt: TGCGCCAGCAGCTTGATCCAGGGGGCGATGGGGGAGACCCAGTACTTC
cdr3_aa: CASSLIQGAMGETQYF

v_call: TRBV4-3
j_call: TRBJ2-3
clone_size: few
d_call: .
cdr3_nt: TGCGCCAGCAGCCAACAACTAGCTACAGATACGCAGTATTTT
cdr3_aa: CASSQQLATDTQYF

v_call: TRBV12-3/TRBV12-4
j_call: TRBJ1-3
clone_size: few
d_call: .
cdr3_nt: TGTGCCAGCAGTCTACTCAACACCATATATTTT
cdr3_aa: CASSLLNTIYF

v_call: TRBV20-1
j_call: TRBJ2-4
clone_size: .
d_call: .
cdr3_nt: TGCAGTGTCCGTTCTGTCAGCAAAAACATTCAGTACTTC
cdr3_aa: CSVRSVSKNIQYF

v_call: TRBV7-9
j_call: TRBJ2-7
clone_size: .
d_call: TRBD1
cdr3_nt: TGTGCCAGCAGCCGGGACAGCTCCACCTCCTACGAGCAGTACTTC
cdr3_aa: CASSRDSSTSYEQYF

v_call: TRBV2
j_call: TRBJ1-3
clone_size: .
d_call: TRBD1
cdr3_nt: TGTGCCAGCGGCAGGGGGCTCTCTGGAAACACCATATATTTT
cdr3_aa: CASGRGLSGNTIYF

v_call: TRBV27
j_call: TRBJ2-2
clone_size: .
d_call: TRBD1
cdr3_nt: TGTGCCAGCAGTCCGGGACAGGGGCCCTTGAACACCGGGGAGCTGTTTTTT
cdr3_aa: CASSPGQGPLNTGELFF

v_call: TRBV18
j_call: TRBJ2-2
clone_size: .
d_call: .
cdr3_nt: TGTGCCAGCTCACCGTTAAGTACCCGTAACACCGGGGAGCTGTTTTTT
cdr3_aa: CASSPLSTRNTGELFF

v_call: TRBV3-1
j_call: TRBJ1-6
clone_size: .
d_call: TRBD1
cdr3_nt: TGTGCCAGCAGCCTGGGACAGGGTATTTCACCCCTCCACTTT
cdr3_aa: CASSLGQGISPLHF

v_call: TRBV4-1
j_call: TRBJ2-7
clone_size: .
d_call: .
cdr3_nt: TGCGCCAGCAGCCAAGACACCGAGCAGTACTTC
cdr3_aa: CASSQDTEQYF

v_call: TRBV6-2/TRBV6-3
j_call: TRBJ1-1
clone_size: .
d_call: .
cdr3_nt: TGTGCCAGCACCGAGACAGTGAACACTGAAGCTTTCTTT
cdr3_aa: CASTETVNTEAFF

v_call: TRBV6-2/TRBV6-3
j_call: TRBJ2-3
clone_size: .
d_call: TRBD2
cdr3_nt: TGTGCCAGCACCTCCTGGGGGGGAGTAGGTGCAGATACGCAGTATTTT
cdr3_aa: CASTSWGGVGADTQYF

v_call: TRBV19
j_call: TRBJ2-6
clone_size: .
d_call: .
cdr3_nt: TGTGCCAGTAGTATTAGACAGAACCTGAACCTTTATGGGGCCAACGTCCTGACTTTC
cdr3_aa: CASSIRQNLNLYGANVLTF

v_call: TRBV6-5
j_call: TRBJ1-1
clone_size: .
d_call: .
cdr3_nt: TGTGCCAGCTCCTTGGACGTGGGCACTGAAGCTTTCTTT
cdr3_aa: CASSLDVGTEAFF

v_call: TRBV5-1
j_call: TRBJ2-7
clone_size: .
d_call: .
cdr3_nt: TGCGCCAGCAGCTTGACTTCCGAGCAGTACTTC
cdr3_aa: CASSLTSEQYF

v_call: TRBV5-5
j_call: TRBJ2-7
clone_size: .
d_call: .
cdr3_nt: TGTGCCAGCACCCTTGCGACAGACTACGAGCAGTACTTC
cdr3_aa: CASTLATDYEQYF

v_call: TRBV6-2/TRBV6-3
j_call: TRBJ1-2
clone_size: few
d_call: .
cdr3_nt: TGTGCCAGCAGTACAAGAAACTATGGCTACACCTTC
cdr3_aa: CASSTRNYGYTF

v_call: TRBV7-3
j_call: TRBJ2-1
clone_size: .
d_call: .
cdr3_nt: TGTGCCAGCAGCTTAGGTCGCGCCACAAGTCGCGATGAGCAGTTCTTC
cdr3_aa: CASSLGRATSRDEQFF

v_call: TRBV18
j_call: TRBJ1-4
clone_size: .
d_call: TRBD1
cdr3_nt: TGTGCCAGCTCAGCGAACAGGGGGCTCGTTGAAAAACTGTTTTTT
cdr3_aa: CASSANRGLVEKLFF

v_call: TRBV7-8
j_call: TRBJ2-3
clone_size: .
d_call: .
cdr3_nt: TGTGCCAGCAGCTTAGAGGGGCTGACAGATACGCAGTATTTT
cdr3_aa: CASSLEGLTDTQYF

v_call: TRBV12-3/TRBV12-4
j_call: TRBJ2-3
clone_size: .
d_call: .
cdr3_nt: TGTGCCAGCAGTTTGGCAGGGGTACGCACAGATACGCAGTATTTT
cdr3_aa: CASSLAGVRTDTQYF

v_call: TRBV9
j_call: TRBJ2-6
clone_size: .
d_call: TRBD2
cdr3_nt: TGTGCCAGCAGCGTGGGACTAGCGGGATACTCTGGGGCCAACGTCCTGACTTTC
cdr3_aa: CASSVGLAGYSGANVLTF

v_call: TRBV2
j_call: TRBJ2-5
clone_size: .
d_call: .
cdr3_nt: TGTGCCAGCAAACAGCGGCCGACCCAAGAGACCCAGTACTTC
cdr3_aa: CASKQRPTQETQYF

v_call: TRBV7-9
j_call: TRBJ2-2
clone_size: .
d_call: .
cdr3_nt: TGTGCCAGCAGCTTAGTCGGGGGGCTCGCTTCGGGGGAGCTGTTTTTT
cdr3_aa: CASSLVGGLASGELFF

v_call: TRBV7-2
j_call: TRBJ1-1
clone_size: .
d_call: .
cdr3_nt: TGTGCCAGCAGCTTCGACAGGTGGAACACTGAAGCTTTCTTT
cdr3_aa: CASSFDRWNTEAFF

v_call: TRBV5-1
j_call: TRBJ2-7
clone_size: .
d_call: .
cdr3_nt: TGCGCCAGCAGCTTAAAGGGCGAGCAGTACTTC
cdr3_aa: CASSLKGEQYF

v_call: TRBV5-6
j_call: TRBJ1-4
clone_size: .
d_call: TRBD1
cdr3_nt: TGTGCCAGCAGCTACCTGACAGGGGGCCAAGAAAAACTGTTTTTT
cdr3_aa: CASSYLTGGQEKLFF

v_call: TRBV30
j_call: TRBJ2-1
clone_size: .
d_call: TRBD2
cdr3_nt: TGTGCCTGGAGTGTAACTAGCGGAGGGCATGAGCAGTTCTTC
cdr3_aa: CAWSVTSGGHEQFF

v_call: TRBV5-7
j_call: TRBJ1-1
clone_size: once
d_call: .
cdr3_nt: TGTGCCAGCAGCCCACGGGGCGCTTTCTTT
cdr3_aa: CASSPRGAFF

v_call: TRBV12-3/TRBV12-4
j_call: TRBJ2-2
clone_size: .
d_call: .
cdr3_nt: TGTGCCAGCAACGCCCAGGAAACCGGGGAGCTGTTTTTT
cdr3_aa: CASNAQETGELFF

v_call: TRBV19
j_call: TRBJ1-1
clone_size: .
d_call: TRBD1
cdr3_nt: TGTGCCAGTAGTCCGAATAGGGGGCCCGCTTTCTTT
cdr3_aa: CASSPNRGPAFF

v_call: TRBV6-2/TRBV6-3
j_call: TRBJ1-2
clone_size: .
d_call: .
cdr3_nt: TGTGCCAGCAGTTACGACTCAGCTAACTATGGCTACACCTTC
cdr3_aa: CASSYDSANYGYTF

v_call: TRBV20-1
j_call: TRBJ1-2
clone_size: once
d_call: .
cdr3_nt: TGCAGTGCTAGGGCAGGGAATCGTAACTATGGCTACACCTTC
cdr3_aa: CSARAGNRNYGYTF

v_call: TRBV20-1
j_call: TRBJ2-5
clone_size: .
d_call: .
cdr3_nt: TGCAGTGCTAGAGGGATAACAGAGACCCAGTACTTC
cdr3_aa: CSARGITETQYF